Listed here are 6 T cell receptor beta chains from one sample, sequenced in a study of beta chain features in type 1 diabetes. The sequenced template was cDNA made from the entire isolated RNA. Sequencing was performed with immunoSEQ multiplex PCR; in TCRdb, only in-frame clones are kept and a portion is missing. The profile shows roughly 150,000 clones, under 9.5% of them singletons. The sequenced sample consisted of central memory CD4+ T cells from blood. The receptors stem from a man aged 18 to 30 in good health.

This clone was observed a few times. J is TRBJ1-6 and V is TRBV4-3; D possibly corresponds to TRBD1 (6 bases). Germline CDR1 reads LGHNA; CDR2 reads YSLEER. Trimming shortened V by 1 base and J by 3 bases, and 7 bases separated the two germline ends. The CDR3 spans 15 residues. CDR3 sequence: CASSQGTDYNSPLHF. The CDR3 DNA reads as TGCGCCAGCAGCCAAGGGACAGACTATAATTCACCCCTCCACTTT.

This clone was detected only a few times. The CDR3 coding sequence is TGTGCCAGCAGGGGAGAACGCAATCAGCCCCAGCATTTT. This sequence encodes CASRGERNQPQHF. This sequence joins TRBV7-8 and TRBJ1-5, with unresolved D. Deletions cut 6 bases from V and 2 bases from J, with 8 bases between. The V gene's germline CDR1 is SGHVS and CDR2 FQNEAQ. This CDR3 region has 13 residues.

This clone was picked up many times. The rearrangement links TRBV10-3 to TRBJ2-1; 9 bases fit TRBD2. Germline CDR1 ENHRY, CDR2 SYGVKD. V was pared by 6 bases and J by 6 bases, with 3 bases of the junction left unmatched. The CDR3 totals 13 residues. CDR3 loop: CAISGLATNEQFF. In DNA, the CDR3 is TGTGCCATCAGCGGACTAGCGACCAATGAGCAGTTCTTC.

This clone was found a few times. This chain uses TRBV7-9 with TRBJ1-2, with TRBD1 identical over 10 bases. Per the germline V gene, CDR1 is SEHNR and CDR2 is FQNEAQ (reference sequence). Unmatched junction bases numbered 8, after V lost 5 bases and J lost 5 bases. The CDR3 is 15 amino acids. The CDR3 bases are TGTGCCAGCAGCCGAGGACAGGGGGGGAGATATGGCTACACCTTC. Protein sequence: CASSRGQGGRYGYTF.

In this sample, this clone turned up once. The genes are TRBV27 and TRBJ2-5; 14 bases line up with TRBD2. V lost 5 bases, J lost 4 bases, and 6 bases stayed unmatched. Germline CDR1 and CDR2: MNHEY and SMNVEV (reference sequence). The CDR3 extends over 16 amino acids. CDR3 bases: TGTGCCAGCAGTCTCCGAGGACTAGCGGGAGGAGAGACCCAGTACTTC. Translating gives CASSLRGLAGGETQYF.

This clone has more than one count but fewer than ten. CDR3 loop: CASSQENRFRETQYF. The DNA for the CDR3 is TGCGCCAGCAGCCAAGAAAACAGGTTTCGGGAGACCCAGTACTTC. The genes are TRBV4-1 and TRBJ2-5, with a possible D match to TRBD1 (5 bases). The V end lost 0 bases, the J end lost 5 bases, and 13 bases lay between the germline ends. This CDR3 region has 15 residues. CDR1 is MGHRA and CDR2 is YSYEKL in the germline V gene.